The text below deals with one T cell receptor (beta chain). As yet, its antigen is unknown. Researchers ran the PCR with 60 Vbeta and 13 Jbeta primers. Original processing notes: An analysis performed later counted roughly 79 million unique TCR beta chains (approximately 12 million of them shared). The data were produced by immunoSEQ multiplex PCR, yet TCRdb's version contains in-frame clones alone and is incomplete. That table gives V, J and clone size, and the DNA gave D and trimming. The sample carries some 96,000 clones, approximately 76% recorded once. Though nominally healthy at sampling, donors likely had unrecorded immune exposures. This sample is part of a study of cytomegalovirus exposure and HLA in healthy donors. Germline CDR1 is SGHAT and CDR2 is FQDESV (reference sequence). The CDR3 contains 15 residues. After removal of 5 bases from V and 0 bases from J, the junction contained 3 bases not matched to a gene.

The study's findings and limits: A later analysis reportedly identified an Asian-associated ancestry cluster as carrying fewer N-insertions than the approximately 670-donor mean. Follow-up analysis later connected one missense variant in DCLRE1C with trimming of TCR beta V- and J-genes.

The V gene is TRBV11-1, the J gene TRBJ2-7; 11 bases are a match to TRBD2. The clonotype was recovered from a man in his forties or fifties in good health and CMV-seronegative. Sequenced sample: PBMCs. CDR3 in amino acids: CASSLGTSGSYEQYF. In DNA, the CDR3 is TGTGCCAGCAGCCTCGGGACTAGCGGCTCCTACGAGCAGTACTTC.